These 15 T cell receptor beta chains were all obtained from the same sample, sequenced in a study of blood T cells in healthy people across ages. The second PCR ran about 6 to 11 cycles with a sample-barcoded 5' primer and J-beta primers. TCRdb itself ran the 5' RACE reads through MiXCR, one entry per CDR3 protein. The table has 600,000 to 850,000 distinct CDR3 sequences, approximately 39% seen once; the top ten hold around 20%. Material for sequencing was blood. These TCRs come from a woman aged 60-75 years in good health.

This clonotype has only a few counts. The chain joins TRBV6-2 or TRBV6-3 to TRBJ2-7; 8 nucleotides agree with TRBD1. CDR3 length equals 15 residues. Germline assignment: CDR1 MNHEY and CDR2 SVGEGT. With 7 bases clipped from V and 3 bases from J, the junction kept 11 bases outside the gene matches. Written as DNA, the CDR3 is TGTGCCAGCATCCAGGGGGCGAATGGGGACTACGAGCAGTACTTC. Its protein product is CASIQGANGDYEQYF.

J is TRBJ2-5 and V is TRBV20-1, with 11 bases aligning to TRBD1. Germline loops: CDR1 DFQATT, CDR2 SNEGSKA (reference sequence). V lost 7 bases, J lost 4 bases, and 5 bases stayed unmatched. The CDR3 length is 13 residues. The CDR3 DNA reads as TGCAGTGGGACCGGACAGGGGGCAGAGACCCAGTACTTC. Protein: CSGTGQGAETQYF.

The rearrangement uses TRBV12-3 or TRBV12-4 and TRBJ2-5, with TRBD1 matching 7 bases. The junction had 6 bases not matched to a gene; V was cut back by 5 bases and J by 3 bases. This CDR3 has 14 amino acids. CDR3 loop: CASSPDRRKETQYF. The CDR3 DNA is TGTGCCAGCAGTCCGGACAGGCGCAAAGAGACCCAGTACTTC.

This chain links TRBV2 with TRBJ2-1; the D is unclear. Germline V gene sequence: CDR1 SNHLY, CDR2 FYNNEI. The CDR3 length is 13 residues. Between the trimmed V and J ends, which lost 3 bases and 6 bases, there was a span of 9 bases. CDR3 sequence: CASSELAANEQFF. The CDR3 DNA is TGTGCCAGCAGTGAGTTAGCCGCCAATGAGCAGTTCTTC.

The chain employs TRBV3-1 and TRBJ2-5; the D gene is possibly TRBD1 (5 bases). The CDR3 is 14 amino acids. Germline CDR1 is LGHDT and CDR2 is YNNKEL (reference sequence). V was pared by 0 bases and J by 4 bases, with 9 bases between. CDR3 protein: CASSQEQAGETQYF. The DNA for the CDR3 is TGTGCCAGCAGCCAAGAACAGGCCGGAGAGACCCAGTACTTC.

The CDR3 DNA follows: TGCAGTGCTCGAGGACTTCACCATGAGCAGTTCTTC. Translation gives CSARGLHHEQFF. The chain recombines TRBV20-1 with TRBJ2-1, with D maybe TRBD2 (5 bases). Germline CDR1 and CDR2: DFQATT and SNEGSKA (reference sequence). This CDR3 spans 12 amino acids. V gave up 5 bases and J gave up 8 bases, with 13 bases separating them.

The rearrangement uses TRBV28 and TRBJ1-2; 8 bases fit TRBD1. The CDR3 contains 12 residues. J was trimmed by 7 bases and V by 10 bases; bases with no gene match: 8. Germline V gene lookup returns CDR1 MDHEN and CDR2 SYDVKM. The CDR3 reads CATQDRVCGYTF. In DNA, the CDR3 is TGTGCCACTCAGGACAGGGTCTGTGGCTACACCTTC.

Of note for this clonotype: Being one base from a much bigger clone, this may be a read error. This sequence joins TRBV6-5 and TRBJ2-5; D gene ambiguous. The CDR3 spans 13 residues. In germline, CDR1 is MNHEY, CDR2 SVGAGI. The CDR3 sequence: CAGSPWSQETQYF. CDR3 nucleotide sequence: TGTGCCGGCAGTCCCTGGTCCCAAGAGACCCAGTACTTC.

In its sample, this clonotype was seen a few times. The chain joins TRBV7-9 to TRBJ1-1; 8 bases align to TRBD1. The CDR3 spans 14 residues. Germline CDR1 is SEHNR and CDR2 is FQNEAQ (reference sequence). With 5 bases clipped from V and 6 bases from J, the junction kept 8 bases outside the gene matches. CDR3 region: CASSRGQGRAEAFF. The CDR3 DNA follows: TGTGCCAGCAGCCGCGGACAGGGAAGGGCTGAAGCTTTCTTT. The full variable domain, in which reference TRBV7-9 and TRBJ1-1 provide the parts outside the CDR3, is DTGVSQNPRHKITKRGQNVTFRCDPISEHNRLYWYRQTLGQGPEFLTYFQNEAQLEKSRLLSDRFSAERPKGSFSTLEIQRTEQGDSAMYLCASSRGQGRAEAFFGQGTRLTVV.

As concerns this clonotype: A read error may produce the germline difference seen at one junction end. The chain uses TRBV4-2 and TRBJ2-2, with TRBD2 identical over 10 bases. This CDR3 has 16 amino acids. CDR1 and CDR2 (germline): LGHNA, YNFKEQ. DNA for the CDR3: TGTGCCAGCAGCAGAGGACTAGCGGATAACACCGGGAAGCTGTTTTTT. This codes for CASSRGLADNTGKLFF.

This clonotype was seen only once. This chain links TRBV7-3 with TRBJ2-3; the D gene is possibly TRBD2 (5 bases). The ends were cut back, 1 base at V and 7 bases at J, with 9 bases in the middle. Per germline, CDR1 SGHTA and CDR2 FQGTGA. This CDR3 is 13 amino acids long. CDR3 DNA sequence: TGTGCCAGCAGCTTAATCGGGGAAAATACGCAGTATTTT. Protein product: CASSLIGENTQYF.

The rearrangement links TRBV7-2 to TRBJ2-3; D gene ambiguous. The V end was cut by 2 bases, the J end by 3 bases, with 12 bases between. CDR1 is SGHTA, CDR2 FQGNSA, per germline. This CDR3 has 15 residues. The CDR3, as DNA: TGTGCCAGCAGCTTAATGGTCGAGAGGACAGATACGCAGTATTTT. The encoded protein is CASSLMVERTDTQYF.

This clonotype was seen many times. This rearrangement joins TRBV28 to TRBJ1-2, with a weak D call TRBD1 (5 bases). Deletions cut 7 bases from V and 6 bases from J, with 18 bases between. This CDR3 comprises 14 residues. CDR1 and CDR2 from the germline V gene are MDHEN and SYDVKM. The CDR3, as DNA: TGTGCCAGCATTATAGCGAGAGGGGCGAATGGCTACACCTTC. This codes for CASIIARGANGYTF.

The chain uses TRBV12-3 or TRBV12-4 and TRBJ1-5; D not resolved. CDR3 size: 13 residues. Trimming took 7 bases from V and 7 from J, leaving 14 bases between them. CDR3 loop: CASTALDRQPQHF. The CDR3 bases are TGTGCCAGCACCGCCCTGGATAGACAGCCCCAGCATTTT.

This chain connects TRBV28 to TRBJ2-1, with D possibly matching TRBD2 (6 bases). Germline CDR1 and CDR2: MDHEN and SYDVKM. Trimming stripped 6 bases from V and 8 bases from J, with 20 bases between. This CDR3 has 15 amino acids. CDR3 DNA sequence: TGTGCCAGCAGCGGTGGGTCCGGGAGTAGGGATGAGCAGTTCTTC. Encoded protein: CASSGGSGSRDEQFF.